One and the same sample provided the 30 T cell receptor beta chains below, sequenced in a study of blood T cell repertoires in COVID-19. Produced via immunoSEQ multiplex PCR; TCRdb's table is partial and in-frame only. The table lists about 110,000 clones, roughly 80% of them singletons, with around a sixth in the top ten. Material for sequencing was peripheral blood. Receptors were obtained from a woman in her fifties or sixties with acute or convalescent COVID-19.

The rearrangement links TRBV5-1 to TRBJ1-1, with D tentatively TRBD1 (5 bases). CDR3 length: 12 amino acids. Germline V lookup: CDR1 SGHRS, CDR2 YFSETQ. Deletions cut 4 bases from V and 1 base from J, with 5 bases between. CDR3 in amino acids: CASSRGNTEAFF. As DNA, the CDR3 is TGCGCCAGCAGCAGGGGGAACACTGAAGCTTTCTTT.

The rearrangement links TRBV28 to TRBJ1-3; D is possibly TRBD1 (5 bases). V was clipped by 5 bases and J by 0 bases, with 11 bases between them. This CDR3 contains 15 residues. Germline lookup yields CDR1 MDHEN and CDR2 SYDVKM. The CDR3 loop reads CASSPGRSSGNTIYF. The CDR3 DNA reads as TGTGCCAGCAGTCCAGGGCGGAGCTCTGGAAACACCATATATTTT.

This clone was seen just once. For the CDR3, the DNA is TGCAGTGCTAGTCTCCGGACTTTTTACAATGAGCAGTTCTTC. Its translation: CSASLRTFYNEQFF. The rearrangement links TRBV20-1 to TRBJ2-1; D is possibly TRBD2 (5 bases). The CDR3 has 14 amino acids. Trimming took off 3 bases at V and 4 bases at J, with 13 bases between the two ends. Looked up from germline, CDR1 is DFQATT and CDR2 is SNEGSKA (reference sequence).

V gene TRBV6-2 or TRBV6-3 combines with J gene TRBJ1-3; 8 positions match TRBD1. After removal of 6 bases from V and 3 bases from J, the junction contained 1 base not matched to a gene. Looked up from germline, CDR1 is MNHEY and CDR2 is SVGEGT. The CDR3 runs to 13 residues. The CDR3 is CASSGQGGNTIYF. Written as DNA, the CDR3 is TGTGCCAGCAGCGGACAGGGTGGAAACACCATATATTTT.

This clone qualifies as medium-sized. Additional DNA sequences in this sample encode the identical CDR3. The V and J genes are TRBV6-5 and TRBJ2-7; 12 bases are shared with TRBD1. From germline, CDR1 is MNHEY and CDR2 SVGAGI. The junction had 3 bases not matched to a gene; V was cut back by 6 bases and J by 0 bases. The CDR3 is 15 residues long. CDR3 residues: CASSRDRGPSYEQYF. The CDR3 DNA is TGTGCCAGCAGCAGGGACAGGGGGCCCTCCTACGAGCAGTACTTC.

The table lists this clone with a count of one. This chain joins TRBV7-9 and TRBJ1-1; 12 nucleotides match TRBD1. The CDR3 consists of 14 residues. V lost 5 bases to trimming and J lost 8 bases; unmatched junction nucleotides: 6. The germline CDR1 and CDR2 sequences are SEHNR and FQNEAQ (reference sequence). The DNA for the CDR3 is TGTGCCAGCAGCCCAGGGACAGGGGGCGAAGAAGCTTTCTTT. Protein: CASSPGTGGEEAFF. The full variable domain, its missing parts supplied by reference TRBV7-9 and TRBJ1-1, is DTGVSQNPRHKITKRGQNVTFRCDPISEHNRLYWYRQTLGQGPEFLTYFQNEAQLEKSRLLSDRFSAERPKGSFSTLEIQRTEQGDSAMYLCASSPGTGGEEAFFGQGTRLTVV.

The rearrangement joins TRBV18 to TRBJ1-1; tentatively, D is TRBD1 (5 bases). The CDR3 totals 15 residues. The germline V gene has CDR1 KGHSH and CDR2 LQKENI. V dropped 1 base and J dropped 3 bases, with 12 bases sitting between them. This chain's CDR3 is CASSPRSRVDTEAFF. The CDR3 DNA sequence: TGTGCCAGCTCACCACGGAGCAGGGTCGACACTGAAGCTTTCTTT. The entire variable domain, with the rest obtained from reference TRBV18 and TRBJ1-1, is as follows: NAGVMQNPRHLVRRRGQEARLRCSPMKGHSHVYWYRQLPEEGLKFMVYLQKENIIDESGMPKERFSAEFPKEGPSILRIQQVVRGDSAAYFCASSPRSRVDTEAFFGQGTRLTVV.

The CDR3 loop is CASSESRRDGYTF. Here the CDR3 DNA reads TGCGCCAGCAGTGAGTCGAGACGGGATGGCTACACCTTC. The V and J genes are TRBV10-1 and TRBJ1-2; D unresolved. The CDR3 loop spans 13 amino acids. Trimming took 0 bases from V and 6 from J, leaving 8 bases between them. CDR1 and CDR2 (germline): WNHNN, SYGVQD (reference sequence).

The chain couples TRBV6-5 to TRBJ1-1; no clear D. This CDR3 has 14 residues. V was shortened by 0 bases and J by 2 bases, with 7 bases between the two germline ends. Germline V lookup: CDR1 MNHEY, CDR2 SVGAGI. The CDR3: CASSYSRGNTEAFF. CDR3 nucleotide sequence: TGTGCCAGCAGTTACTCGCGGGGAAACACTGAAGCTTTCTTT.

The chain carries TRBV18 and TRBJ1-3; no definite D call. Germline V CDR1 and CDR2: KGHSH, LQKENI. This CDR3 region has 14 residues. V gave up 3 bases and J gave up 4 bases, with 10 bases separating them. The CDR3 nucleotides read TGTGCCAGCTCACCCAGTCCGATAGGAAACACCATATATTTT. This codes for CASSPSPIGNTIYF.

The chain joins TRBV2 to TRBJ2-5; maybe TRBD1 (5 bases). The germline V and J ends were trimmed by 6 bases and 4 bases, with 15 bases remaining between them. Germline V lookup: CDR1 SNHLY, CDR2 FYNNEI. The CDR3 length is 14 residues. CDR3 nucleotides: TGTGCCAGCAGAGCCTGGACATCTGGAGAGACCCAGTACTTC. Translated, it gives CASRAWTSGETQYF.

The V gene is TRBV2, the J gene TRBJ1-5, with D unresolved. This CDR3 contains 15 residues. V lost 3 bases, J lost 3 bases, and 12 bases lay in between. Germline CDR1 is SNHLY and CDR2 is FYNNEI. In DNA, the CDR3 is TGTGCCAGCAGTGAGGTCGCAGTCTCCAATCAGCCCCAGCATTTT. The encoded protein is CASSEVAVSNQPQHF.

Comments on this clone: This may arise from a read error, as a much more abundant clone is one base away. The chain joins TRBV14 to TRBJ1-1; D ambiguous. The CDR3 runs to 12 residues. Germline CDR1 is SGHDN and CDR2 is FVKESK. For the CDR3, the DNA is TGTGCCAACAGCTATTCCTCCACTGAAGCTTTCTTT. This gives the protein CANSYSSTEAFF.

The chain carries TRBV9 and TRBJ2-1; 11 nucleotides agree with TRBD2. The V gene end was trimmed by 0 bases and the J gene end by 6 bases; junction bases not matched to a gene: 8. From germline, CDR1 is SGDLS and CDR2 YYNGEE. The CDR3 covers 17 residues. CDR3 sequence: CASSVALAGGPSNEQFF. In nucleotides, the CDR3 is TGTGCCAGCAGCGTAGCCCTAGCGGGAGGCCCCTCCAATGAGCAGTTCTTC.

The sample holds one count of this clone. The V gene is TRBV12-5, the J gene TRBJ2-1; TRBD1 matches at 9 bases. Germline lookup yields CDR1 LGHNT and CDR2 FRNRAP. Germline trimming cut 6 bases from V and 9 bases from J; bases unmatched to any gene: 15. This CDR3 spans 16 amino acids. CDR3 sequence reads: CASGRSTGTGSGEQFF. The CDR3 DNA reads as TGTGCTAGTGGCCGTTCAACCGGGACAGGGAGCGGTGAGCAGTTCTTC.

This chain joins TRBV12-5 and TRBJ1-1; TRBD1 might be the D (6 bases). V gave up 1 base and J gave up 6 bases, with 15 bases separating them. This CDR3 contains 15 residues. The germline V gene has CDR1 LGHNT and CDR2 FRNRAP. CDR3 loop: CASGLGKQGQAEAFF. The CDR3 nucleotides read TGTGCTAGTGGTTTGGGTAAACAGGGTCAGGCTGAAGCTTTCTTT.

This chain joins TRBV3-1 (or the pseudogene TRBV3-2) and TRBJ2-5; 7 nucleotides line up with TRBD2. The CDR3 is 14 amino acids. CDR1 is LGHDT, CDR2 YNNKEL, per germline (reference sequence). The trim removed 2 bases at V and 4 bases at J, leaving 4 bases unmatched. The CDR3 spells CASSQRGGGETQYF. In nucleotides, the CDR3 is TGTGCCAGCAGCCAAAGGGGCGGGGGAGAGACCCAGTACTTC.

This chain links TRBV27 with TRBJ1-1; no clear D. The germline gives CDR1 MNHEY, CDR2 SMNVEV (reference sequence). There are 13 residues in the CDR3. Trimming took off 4 bases at V and 4 bases at J, with 10 bases between the two ends. The CDR3 is CASSWSPGTEAFF. DNA of the CDR3: TGTGCCAGCAGTTGGAGTCCCGGCACTGAAGCTTTCTTT.

This chain uses TRBV6-5 with TRBJ2-7, with 7 bases fitting TRBD2. Trimming at V came to 5 bases and at J to 3 bases, leaving 10 bases not matched to a gene. From germline, CDR1 is MNHEY and CDR2 SVGAGI. This CDR3 is 15 amino acids long. The DNA for the CDR3 is TGTGCCAGCAGTCTAGCGGATGGGCCTTTCTACGAGCAGTACTTC. Amino acids: CASSLADGPFYEQYF.

The V gene is TRBV28, the J gene TRBJ1-5; the D gene is possibly TRBD1 (5 bases). V lost 5 bases to trimming and J lost 0 bases, with 14 bases between them. The CDR3 runs 16 residues. Germline CDR1 reads MDHEN; CDR2 reads SYDVKM. CDR3 coding DNA: TGTGCCAGCAGTGAGAACAGGAAGTATAGCAATCAGCCCCAGCATTTT. Translating it yields CASSENRKYSNQPQHF.

The chain couples TRBV6-5 to TRBJ2-6; 7 nucleotides agree with TRBD1. This CDR3 has 15 amino acids. The trim removed 5 bases at V and 0 bases at J, leaving 1 base unmatched. Germline lookup yields CDR1 MNHEY and CDR2 SVGAGI. The CDR3 sequence is CASSTGASGANVLTF. The CDR3 DNA follows: TGTGCCAGCAGTACAGGGGCCTCTGGGGCCAACGTCCTGACTTTC.

V and J are TRBV7-6 and TRBJ1-4; D is undetermined. CDR3 length: 14 amino acids. The germline gives CDR1 SGHVS, CDR2 FNYEAQ. V was pared by 2 bases and J by 3 bases, with 7 bases between. The CDR3 is CASSLLGANEKLFF. The CDR3 nucleotides read TGTGCCAGCAGCTTATTAGGAGCTAATGAAAAACTGTTTTTT.

This chain joins TRBV24-1 and TRBJ2-1; 12 bases map to TRBD2. The CDR3 covers 18 residues. Germline V gene data show CDR1 as KGHDR and CDR2 as SFDVKD. The trim removed 3 bases at V and 0 bases at J, leaving 5 bases unmatched. In DNA, the CDR3 is TGTGCCACCAGTGATGGGACTAGCGGGCTCAGCTCCTACAATGAGCAGTTCTTC. Its protein product is CATSDGTSGLSSYNEQFF.

The V call is TRBV2, the J call TRBJ1-4; D not certain. Germline CDR1 reads SNHLY; CDR2 reads FYNNEI. The CDR3 runs 14 residues. V was pared by 6 bases and J by 8 bases, with 16 bases between. The CDR3 loop is CASSPGIPAEKLFF. For the CDR3, the DNA is TGTGCCAGCAGCCCCGGGATCCCCGCGGAAAAACTGTTTTTT.

This clone was found once. The chain joins TRBV5-1 to TRBJ2-5, with 9 bases lining up with TRBD1. V gave up 4 bases and J gave up 4 bases; unmatched junction bases: 8. The CDR3 covers 15 residues. The germline V gene encodes CDR1 SGHRS and CDR2 YFSETQ. The CDR3 region is CASSRGTGSRETQYF. Written as DNA, the CDR3 is TGCGCCAGCAGCCGTGGGACAGGGAGTCGAGAGACCCAGTACTTC.

V gene TRBV5-1 combines with J gene TRBJ1-2; 10 bases align to TRBD1. V was clipped by 4 bases and J by 5 bases; unmatched bases: 5. This CDR3 spans 14 amino acids. CDR1 SGHRS and CDR2 YFSETQ come from the germline V gene. The CDR3 region is CASSATGGMYGYTF. DNA of the CDR3: TGCGCCAGCAGCGCGACAGGGGGCATGTATGGCTACACCTTC.

This clone has only a few counts. The rearrangement joins TRBV19 to TRBJ2-7; D perhaps matches TRBD2 (6 bases). Between the trimmed V and J ends, which lost 1 base and 7 bases, there was a span of 11 bases. The CDR3 has 13 residues. Per the germline V gene, CDR1 is LNHDA and CDR2 is SQIVND (reference sequence). Here the CDR3 DNA reads TGTGCCAGTAGTATAGGGGCTGCGGGAGAGCAGTACTTC. It is translated as CASSIGAAGEQYF.

The CDR3 bases are TGCAGCGTTGAAGGTGGACAGTTAGCTAACTATGGCTACACCTTC. Translated: CSVEGGQLANYGYTF. The J gene is TRBJ1-2, the V gene TRBV29-1, with D tentatively TRBD1 (6 bases). This CDR3 is 15 amino acids long. CDR1 and CDR2 (germline): SQVTM, ANQGSEA. Trimming took off 1 base at V and 0 bases at J, with 12 bases between the two ends.

The chain employs TRBV6-1 and TRBJ2-7; tentative D call: TRBD1 (6 bases). Germline CDR1 is MNHNS and CDR2 is SASEGT. The CDR3 runs to 13 residues. Trimming pared 5 bases from V and 5 bases from J, leaving 13 bases between. CDR3 sequence (DNA): TGTGCCAGCAGTTTCCAACAGGGACACGAGCAGTACTTC. Protein: CASSFQQGHEQYF.

V and J are TRBV6-5 and TRBJ2-5; 7 bases match TRBD1. The CDR3 spans 14 residues. Germline V gene data show CDR1 as MNHEY and CDR2 as SVGAGI. J lost 1 base, V lost 5 bases, and 4 bases had no gene match. The CDR3 sequence is CASSNNRGQETQYF. Written as DNA, the CDR3 is TGTGCCAGCAGTAACAACAGGGGCCAAGAGACCCAGTACTTC.